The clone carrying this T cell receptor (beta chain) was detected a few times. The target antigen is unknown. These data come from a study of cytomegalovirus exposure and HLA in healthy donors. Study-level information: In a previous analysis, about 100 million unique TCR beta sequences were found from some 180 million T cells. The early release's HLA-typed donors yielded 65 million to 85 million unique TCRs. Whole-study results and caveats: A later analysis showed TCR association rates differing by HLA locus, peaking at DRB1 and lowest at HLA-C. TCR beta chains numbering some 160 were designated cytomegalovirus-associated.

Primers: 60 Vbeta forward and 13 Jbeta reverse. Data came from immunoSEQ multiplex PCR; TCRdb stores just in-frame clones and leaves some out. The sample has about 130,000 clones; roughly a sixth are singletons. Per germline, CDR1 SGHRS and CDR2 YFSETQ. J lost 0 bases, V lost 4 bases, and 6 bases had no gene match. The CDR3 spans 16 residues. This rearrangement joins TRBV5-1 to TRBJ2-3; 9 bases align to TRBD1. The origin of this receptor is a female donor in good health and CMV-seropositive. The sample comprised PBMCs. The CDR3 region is CASSTGQGSSTDTQYF. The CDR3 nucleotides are TGCGCCAGCAGCACAGGACAGGGGTCAAGCACAGATACGCAGTATTTT.